This T cell receptor (beta chain) was captured in a study of CXCR3-negative and CXCR3-positive naive CD8 T cells. Points on this clonotype: Its antigen remains unknown.

Study-level findings and limits: Diversity ran similarly high across both naive subsets but far lower in memory CD8+ cells. The study found more hydrophobic TRB CDR3s in CXCR3-positive naive cells than in CXCR3-negative naive cells.

The authors made the TRB cDNA libraries by 5' RACE using UMI labels. TCRdb re-called the 5' RACE reads; every CDR3 protein appears as one record, without DNA. This listing includes under 60,000 distinct CDR3 sequences. This CDR3 contains 16 residues. Germline CDR1 KGHDR, CDR2 SFDVKD. The chain has TRBV24-1 and TRBJ2-5. This TCR was recovered from a human donor in good health. Some clones in this sample may be carry-over from other donors' samples. The sequenced material came from naive CXCR3+ CD8+ T cells from blood. Subset given: CD45RO-CCR7+CD27+CD95- naive CD8+ T cells expressing CXCR3 (TNR3+). CDR3: CATSDLMGSARETQYF.